This paragraph covers one T cell receptor (beta chain) sequence. In the original processing: Amplification from reference gene primers served as the basis for estimated nucleated cell counts. Sequencing was performed with immunoSEQ multiplex PCR; in TCRdb, only in-frame clones are kept and a portion is missing. V, J and clone size are taken as reported in that table, and D and trimming were inferred from the DNA itself. The sample lists around 260,000 clones; approximately 91% were seen once. The CDR3 loop spans 14 amino acids. Germline CDR1 and CDR2: SNHLY and FYNNEI. Trimming left V 3 bases short and J 10 bases short, with 13 bases between. This specimen belongs to a study of blood T cell repertoires in COVID-19. On the study more broadly: PBMCs, B-cell-depleted T cells, or T cells were the source of the cDNA or gDNA that made up the material.

The receptor comes from a woman aged 40 to 55 who had recovered from COVID-19. Material: peripheral blood. The rearrangement uses TRBV2 and TRBJ1-6; D gene ambiguous. The CDR3 DNA sequence: TGTGCCAGCAGTGATCTACTAACCGGGTCACCCCTCCACTTT. This sequence encodes CASSDLLTGSPLHF.